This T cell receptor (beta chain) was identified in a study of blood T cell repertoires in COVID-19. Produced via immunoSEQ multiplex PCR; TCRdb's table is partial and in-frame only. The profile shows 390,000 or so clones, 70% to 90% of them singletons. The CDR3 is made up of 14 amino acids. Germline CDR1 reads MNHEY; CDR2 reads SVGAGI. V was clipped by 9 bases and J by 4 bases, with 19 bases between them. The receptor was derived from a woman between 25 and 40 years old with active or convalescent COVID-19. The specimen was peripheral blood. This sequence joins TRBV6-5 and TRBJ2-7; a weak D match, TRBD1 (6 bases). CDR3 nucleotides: TGTGCCAGTTTACGGGACACGTTAACTTACGAGCAGTACTTC. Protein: CASLRDTLTYEQYF.